The rows below give T cell receptor beta chains drawn from one sample of a study of blood T cell repertoires in COVID-19. Clones were sequenced by immunoSEQ multiplex PCR, and TCRdb holds only the in-frame ones, with some missing. In the table there are nearly 300,000 clones, around nine tenths of which are singletons. The specimen sequenced was PBMCs or T cells enriched from blood (not recorded which). The receptors originated from a woman in her fifties or sixties who had been exposed to COVID-19. Each CDR3 is given with its conserved first and last residue. The D gene is left open where the match is weak. For some rows the clone size is stated as once, few or many, or as a class when expanded; others skip it.

j_call	v_call	clone_size	d_call	cdr3_nt	cdr3_aa
TRBJ2-5	TRBV3-1/TRBV3-2	.	TRBD2	TGTGCCAGCAGCCAGGGACTAGCGGATCCTCTGTTGGCCCAGTACTTC	CASSQGLADPLLAQYF
TRBJ2-3	TRBV6-5	once	TRBD2	TGTGCCAGCAACGTAGCGGGGGGGCCTTTAGATACGCAGTATTTT	CASNVAGGPLDTQYF
TRBJ1-3	TRBV2	.	.	TGTGCCAGCAGTGTTACAGGCAGTCCCATATATTTT	CASSVTGSPIYF
TRBJ2-1	TRBV3-1/TRBV3-2	.	TRBD2	TGTGCCAGCAGCTCGACCGGGACTAGCTCTCACAATGAGCAGTTCTTC	CASSSTGTSSHNEQFF
TRBJ2-3	TRBV7-2	.	.	TGTGCCAGCAGCCCCGGGGTAAGAACAGATACGCAGTATTTT	CASSPGVRTDTQYF
TRBJ2-5	TRBV28	.	.	TGTGCCAGCAGTTTAGCGGGAAAAGAGACCCAGTACTTC	CASSLAGKETQYF
TRBJ1-2	TRBV19	.	TRBD1	TGTGCCAGAGACAGGGGACAGGGTGGCTACACCTTC	CARDRGQGGYTF
TRBJ2-7	TRBV29-1	.	TRBD1	TGCAGCGTTTCGAAGGACAGGGGCTACGAGCAGTACTTC	CSVSKDRGYEQYF
TRBJ1-1	TRBV5-4	few	.	TGTGCCAGCAGCTTGGATAGAAATGAAGCTTTCTTT	CASSLDRNEAFF
TRBJ2-1	TRBV30	.	TRBD1	TGTGCCTGGAGTTCCGGGACAGGGTTCAATGAGCAGTTCTTC	CAWSSGTGFNEQFF
TRBJ1-2	TRBV20-1	few	.	TGCAGTGCTAGTTTTCCTGTCGAGGACTATGGCTACACCTTC	CSASFPVEDYGYTF
TRBJ2-5	TRBV7-2	.	.	TGTGCCAGCAGCTTATTGAGTCATAAACAAGAGACCCAGTACTTC	CASSLLSHKQETQYF
TRBJ1-5	TRBV19	.	.	TGTGCCAGCAACGATGGCGGGGAGACGAGCAATCAGCCCCAGCATTTT	CASNDGGETSNQPQHF
TRBJ2-2	TRBV6-1	.	.	TGTGCCAGCAGTGAAGGTCTTAACACCGGGGAGCTGTTTTTT	CASSEGLNTGELFF
TRBJ1-1	TRBV5-1	.	TRBD1	TGCGCCAGCAGCTTGGATCTTGGCAGGGGGCTTTCTGAAGCTTTCTTT	CASSLDLGRGLSEAFF
TRBJ2-1	TRBV7-9	.	TRBD1	TGTGCCACCCGGGGACAGGATAGTTGGAATGAGCAGTTCTTC	CATRGQDSWNEQFF
TRBJ1-1	TRBV11-2	.	.	TGTGCCAGCAGCGAGGACAGAGGAATGAACACTGAAGCTTTCTTT	CASSEDRGMNTEAFF
TRBJ1-1	TRBV27	.	.	TGTGCCAGCCGGGCACCGGGGGTGTACACTGAAGCTTTCTTT	CASRAPGVYTEAFF
TRBJ2-2	TRBV18	.	.	TGTGCCAGCTCACCACCAGGGTCCGGGATGTGGACCGGGGAGCTGTTTTTT	CASSPPGSGMWTGELFF
TRBJ2-1	TRBV7-9	.	TRBD1	TGTGCCAGCAGCTTAGGAACAGGGGGAAATGAGCAGTTCTTC	CASSLGTGGNEQFF
TRBJ1-6	TRBV28	.	.	TGTGCCAGCAGAAGGACAGCCAATTCACCCCTCCACTTT	CASRRTANSPLHF
TRBJ2-7	TRBV27	once	TRBD1	TGTGCCACAGCCGAGGACAGGAGCTCCTACGAGCAGTACTTC	CATAEDRSSYEQYF
TRBJ2-4	TRBV4-2	once	.	TGTGCCAGCAGCCAAGAATGGGGCAGCTTAGCCAAAAACATTCAGTACTTC	CASSQEWGSLAKNIQYF
TRBJ1-6	TRBV5-5	.	.	TGTGCCAGCAGCTTGACGTCAAACTTATTTTCACCCCTCCACTTT	CASSLTSNLFSPLHF